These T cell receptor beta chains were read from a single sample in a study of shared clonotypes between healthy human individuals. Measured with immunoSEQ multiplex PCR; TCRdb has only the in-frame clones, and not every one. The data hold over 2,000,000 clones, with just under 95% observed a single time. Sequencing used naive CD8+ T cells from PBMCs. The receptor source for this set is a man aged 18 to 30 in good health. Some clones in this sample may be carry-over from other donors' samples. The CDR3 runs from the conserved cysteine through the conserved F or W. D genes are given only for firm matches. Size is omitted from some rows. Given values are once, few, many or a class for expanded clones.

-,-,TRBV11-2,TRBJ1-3,TGTGCCAGCAGCGTGACAATCGTCTCTGGAAACACCATATATTTT,CASSVTIVSGNTIYF
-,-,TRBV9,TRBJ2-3,TGTGCCAGCAGCGTAGAGGACGCCAGCACAGATACGCAGTATTTT,CASSVEDASTDTQYF
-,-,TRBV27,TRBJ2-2,TGTGCCAGCAGTCCGACCGTTACTTCCGGACAGATCGGGGAGCTGTTTTTT,CASSPTVTSGQIGELFF
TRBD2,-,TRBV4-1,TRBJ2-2,TGCGCCAGCAGCCAAGAAGGGGGACTAGCGGGAGCGACCGGGGAGCTGTTTTTT,CASSQEGGLAGATGELFF
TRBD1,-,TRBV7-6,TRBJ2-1,TGTGCCAGCAGCTTAGAGGCGGACAGGGTAGGCTACAATGAGCAGTTCTTC,CASSLEADRVGYNEQFF
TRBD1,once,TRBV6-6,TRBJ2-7,TGTGCCAGCAGTTACCTGGACAGGGGAATTCACGAGCAGTACTTC,CASSYLDRGIHEQYF
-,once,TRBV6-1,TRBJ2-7,TGTGCCAGCCGGGACTCCCATTCCTACGAGCAGTACTTC,CASRDSHSYEQYF
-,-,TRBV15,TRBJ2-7,TGTGCCACCAGGCTAGGGTCCGGATCCTACGAGCAGTACTTC,CATRLGSGSYEQYF
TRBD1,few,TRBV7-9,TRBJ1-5,TGTGCCAGCAGCCAGACAGGGTACGGCCAGCCCCAGCATTTT,CASSQTGYGQPQHF
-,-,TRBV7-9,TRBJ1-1,TGTGCCAGCAGCCGGATTTTGACAGGTTGGAACACTGAAGCTTTCTTT,CASSRILTGWNTEAFF
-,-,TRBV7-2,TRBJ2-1,TGTGCCAGCAGCTTAATGCGGGCAAACTACAATGAGCAGTTCTTC,CASSLMRANYNEQFF
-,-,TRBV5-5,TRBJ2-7,TGTGCCAGCAGCTGGAGGGGGCATGCGTACTTC,CASSWRGHAYF
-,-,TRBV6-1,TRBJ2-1,TGTGCCAGCTCCTATGACAGCTCCTACAATGAGCAGTTCTTC,CASSYDSSYNEQFF
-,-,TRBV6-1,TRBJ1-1,TGTGCCAGCAGTGAAAGGTTTCGCGGACACACCGAAGCTTTCTTT,CASSERFRGHTEAFF
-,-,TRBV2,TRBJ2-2,TGTGCCAGCAGTGACGGGTCAGACGGGGAGCTGTTTTTT,CASSDGSDGELFF
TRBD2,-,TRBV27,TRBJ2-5,TGTGCCAGCAGTTCCCTCGGAGTAGCGGGAGTAGAGACCCAGTACTTC,CASSSLGVAGVETQYF
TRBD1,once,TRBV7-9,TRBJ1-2,TGTGCCAGCAGCTCGTGGCTGGACAGGTGGTATGGCTACACCTTC,CASSSWLDRWYGYTF
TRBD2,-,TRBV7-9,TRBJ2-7,TGTGCCAGCAGCTTAGCCAGGGAGGGAATCGAGCAGTACTTC,CASSLAREGIEQYF
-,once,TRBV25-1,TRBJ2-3,TGTGCCAGCAGTGAACCTCCGGGGGATACGCAGTATTTT,CASSEPPGDTQYF
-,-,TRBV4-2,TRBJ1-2,TGTGCCAGCAGCCAAGATGGGGCGGACTATGGCTACACCTTC,CASSQDGADYGYTF
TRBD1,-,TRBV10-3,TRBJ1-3,TGTGCCATCAGTCTTCAGGGGGCGGGTGGAAACACCATATATTTT,CAISLQGAGGNTIYF
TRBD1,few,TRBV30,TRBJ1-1,TGTGCCTGGGCCCGGACAGGGAACACTGAAGCTTTCTTT,CAWARTGNTEAFF
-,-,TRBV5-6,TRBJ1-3,TGTGCCAGCAGCTTGGACCCCACTGGAAACACCATATATTTT,CASSLDPTGNTIYF
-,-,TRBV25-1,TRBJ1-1,TGTGCCAGTGAAGACACGATCAACACTGAAGCTTTCTTT,CASEDTINTEAFF
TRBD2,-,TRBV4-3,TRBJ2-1,TGCGCCAGCAGCCAAACTAGCGCCCACTCCTACAATGAGCAGTTCTTC,CASSQTSAHSYNEQFF
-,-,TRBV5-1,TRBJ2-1,TGCGCCAGCAGCGTACCCTCTAGCGATCCTGGCAATGAGCAGTTCTTC,CASSVPSSDPGNEQFF
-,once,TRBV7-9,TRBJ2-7,TGTGCCAGCAGCTCCGGGACTCGACCCTACGAGCAGTACTTC,CASSSGTRPYEQYF
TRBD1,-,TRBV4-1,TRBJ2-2,TGCGCCAGCAGCCATCCTATCAACCCGGACAGGGACGGCTCAAACACCGGGGAGCTGTTTTTT,CASSHPINPDRDGSNTGELFF
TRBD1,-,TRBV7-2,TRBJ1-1,TGTGCCAGCAGCCAAAGGGACAGCACTGAAGCTTTCTTT,CASSQRDSTEAFF
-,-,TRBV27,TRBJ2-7,TGTGCCAGCAGTTATGGACACTCCTACGAGCAGTACTTC,CASSYGHSYEQYF
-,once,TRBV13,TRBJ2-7,TGTGCCAGCAGCCCGGCCCCTACTAGGAACGAGCAGTACTTC,CASSPAPTRNEQYF
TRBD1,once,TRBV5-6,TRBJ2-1,TGTGCCAGCAGCAAGGGACAGGGGGTTATCTATGAGCAGTTCTTC,CASSKGQGVIYEQFF
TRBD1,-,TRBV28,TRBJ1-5,TGTGCCACCAGGGGGCTCCGGGACAGGACTCAGCCCCAGCATTTT,CATRGLRDRTQPQHF
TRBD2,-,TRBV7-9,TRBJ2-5,TGTGCCAGCAGCTCGCGGGGGATAAGGTACCAAGAGACCCAGTACTTC,CASSSRGIRYQETQYF
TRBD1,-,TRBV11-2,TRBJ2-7,TGTGCCAGCAGCCGATTTGGTTTAGGGGGACAGGGGAACTACGAGCAGTACTTC,CASSRFGLGGQGNYEQYF